Presented here are 3 T cell receptor beta chains from one specimen sequenced in a study of a mutant IDH1 vaccine in newly diagnosed glioma. No cognate antigen is known for these TCRs. Sequencing was performed with immunoSEQ multiplex PCR; in TCRdb, only in-frame clones are kept and a portion is missing. Among around 23,000 clones listed, approximately 88% were seen once. The time point is: week 47, end of study. Every vaccination contained 300 ug of the mutant IDH1 20-mer peptide and was paired with topical imiquimod. Source: PBMCs, taken from a glioma patient whose treatment included an IDH1 peptide vaccine. Every receptor here comes from a man in his forties with glioma.

The chain is built from TRBV29-1 and TRBJ2-1; unclear D gene. V dropped 7 bases and J dropped 0 bases, with 13 bases sitting between them. Germline values: CDR1 SQVTM, CDR2 ANQGSEA. The length of the CDR3 is 14 residues. The CDR3 is CSGLGVSSYNEQFF. CDR3 DNA: TGCAGCGGGCTCGGCGTAAGCTCCTACAATGAGCAGTTCTTC.

This chain links TRBV6-6 with TRBJ1-1; D is uncertain. The CDR3 consists of 15 residues. Germline V CDR1 and CDR2: MNHNY, SVGAGI (reference sequence). V lost 1 base and J 1 base, leaving 10 bases between the germline ends. The CDR3 spells CASSYFGNGNTEAFF. Here the CDR3 DNA reads TGTGCCAGCAGTTACTTCGGGAACGGGAACACTGAAGCTTTCTTT.

This rearrangement joins TRBV6-6 to TRBJ1-1; the match to TRBD1 covers 8 bases. V lost 6 bases, J lost 5 bases, and 14 bases stayed unmatched. The CDR3 length is 16 residues. Germline V CDR1 and CDR2: MNHNY, SVGAGI (reference sequence). In DNA, the CDR3 is TGTGCCAGCAGCCCCGGACAGGGCCTCGTGAGAACTGAAGCTTTCTTT. This translates into CASSPGQGLVRTEAFF.